This passage covers 16 T cell receptor beta chains from one sample sequenced in a study of tumor and adjacent non-tumor tissue in lung cancer. TCRbeta libraries were built with three rounds of nested PCR, modified from ARM-PCR. TCRdb processed the multiplex PCR reads anew with MiXCR; each CDR3 protein has one entry. The sample includes over 130,000 distinct CDR3 sequences, roughly 66% of them seen just once. No cell sorting was done before RNA was extracted from the tissue. The sequenced sample consisted of lung tumor tissue. The receptor set was obtained from a man in his sixties with small cell lung cancer.

In regard to this clonotype: Lacking the conserved final phenylalanine or tryptophan, this CDR3 likely reflects a read error. The chain employs TRBV11-2 and TRBJ2-7, with D possibly matching TRBD2 (5 bases). The CDR3 is made up of 12 amino acids. The germline gives CDR1 SGHAT, CDR2 FQNNGV. With 7 bases removed from V and 9 bases from J, the gap between germline ends came to 16 bases. CDR3 residues: CASNIDGGLQYL. DNA for the CDR3: TGTGCCAGCAACATAGATGGCGGGCTGCAGTACCTC.

This chain connects TRBV5-1 to TRBJ1-4, with TRBD1 as a possible D gene (5 bases). The germline V gene encodes CDR1 SGHRS and CDR2 YFSETQ. V was cut by 5 bases and J by 8 bases, with 16 bases left in between. The CDR3 contains 14 residues. The CDR3 region has the DNA TGCGCCAGCAGTTACACCGGACACGGGGAAAAACTGTTTTTT. Translated, it gives CASSYTGHGEKLFF. The entire variable domain, with the rest obtained from reference TRBV5-1 and TRBJ1-4, is as follows: KAGVTQTPRYLIKTRGQQVTLSCSPISGHRSVSWYQQTPGQGLQFLFEYFSETQRNKGNFPGRFSGRQFSNSRSEMNVSTLELGDSALYLCASSYTGHGEKLFFGSGTQLSVL.

This clonotype appeared a few times. CDR3 coding DNA: TGTGCCAGCAGCCTATGGACGGGGGAGACCCAGTACTTC. Amino acid sequence: CASSLWTGETQYF. The chain has TRBV7-3 and TRBJ2-5; a possible D gene is TRBD2 (5 bases). From germline, CDR1 is SGHTA and CDR2 FQGTGA. Trimming stripped 5 bases from V and 5 bases from J, with 12 bases between. CDR3 length: 13 amino acids.

This clonotype was observed a single time. The junction differs from germline at one of its ends, possibly a read error. The V and J genes are TRBV4-1 and TRBJ2-7; a weak D match, TRBD1 (5 bases). The CDR3 extends over 13 amino acids. Germline V gene data show CDR1 as MGHRA and CDR2 as YSYEKL. The CDR3 sequence is CASSLDRLYEQYF. The CDR3 DNA sequence: TGTGCCAGCAGTCTCGACAGACTCTACGAGCAGTACTTC.

With regard to this clonotype: A read error is possible here, since a much larger clone lies one base away. The rearrangement links TRBV20-1 to TRBJ2-5, with a possible D match to TRBD1 (5 bases). From germline, CDR1 is DFQATT and CDR2 SNEGSKA (reference sequence). This CDR3 has 15 residues. The CDR3 loop reads CNAGDFIRQQETQYF. The CDR3 DNA reads as TGCAATGCTGGGGATTTTATCCGACAGCAAGAGACCCAGTACTTC.

This clonotype was recorded once. A read error is possible here, since a much larger clone lies one base away. This chain uses TRBV29-1 with TRBJ2-1, with D possibly TRBD2 on 6 matching bases. CDR1 is SQVTM and CDR2 is ANQGSEA in the germline V gene. The CDR3 is 14 amino acids. The ends were cut back, 7 bases at V and 9 bases at J, with 22 bases in the middle. The CDR3, as DNA: TGCAGCGCCCTAAGCGGGTTTAAACGGTTTGAGCAGTTCTTC. The encoded protein is CSALSGFKRFEQFF.

As for this clonotype: The junction departs from germline at one end; a sequencing error may be responsible. V usage is TRBV20-1 and J usage is TRBJ2-1, with 9 bases fitting TRBD2. Germline V lookup: CDR1 DFQATT, CDR2 SNEGSKA (reference sequence). The CDR3 consists of 14 residues. The chain's CDR3 is CSARDNSGRDEQLF. The CDR3 DNA sequence: TGCAGTGCTAGAGATAATAGCGGGAGAGATGAGCAGCTCTTC.

J is TRBJ2-5 and V is TRBV30; D uncertain. From germline, CDR1 is GTSNPN and CDR2 SVGIG (reference sequence). V was shortened by 2 bases and J by 5 bases, with 9 bases between the two germline ends. The CDR3 totals 12 residues. This CDR3 reads CAWSSYRETQYF. In nucleotides, the CDR3 is TGTGCCTGGAGTTCATACCGGGAGACCCAGTACTTC.

The chain is built from TRBV6-5 and TRBJ2-7; 7 bases align to TRBD2. CDR3 length: 15 amino acids. The junction had 17 bases not matched to a gene; V was cut back by 6 bases and J by 9 bases. In germline, CDR1 is MNHEY, CDR2 SVGAGI. CDR3: CASRPRGGRSDGQYF. DNA for the CDR3: TGTGCCAGCAGGCCTCGGGGAGGGAGAAGCGACGGGCAGTACTTC.

In this sample, this clonotype turned up a few times. This may be a read error, as it is one base from a much larger clone. The V and J genes are TRBV5-4 and TRBJ2-3; D uncertain. V lost 2 bases and J lost 4, with 5 bases in between. The CDR3 is 12 amino acids. Germline CDR1 and CDR2: SGHNT and YYREEE (reference sequence). The CDR3 nucleotides read TGTGCCAGCAGCTTCAACGCAGATACGCAGTATTTT. This sequence encodes CASSFNADTQYF.

About this clonotype: Germline is not matched at one junction end, which may reflect a read error. This chain links TRBV11-2 with TRBJ2-5; no definite D call. CDR1 is SGHAT, CDR2 FQNNGV, per germline. The CDR3 is 14 amino acids. Here the CDR3 reads CASSSLALGETQYF. CDR3 nucleotide sequence: TGTGCCAGCAGTTCCCTGGCCCTAGGAGAGACCCAATACTTC.

This clonotype was observed a handful of times. The chain employs TRBV6-1 and TRBJ2-3, with D perhaps matching TRBD2 (5 bases). The V end was cut by 9 bases, the J end by 2 bases, with 15 bases between. CDR1 and CDR2 (germline): MNHNS, SASEGT. The CDR3 extends over 14 amino acids. CDR3 nucleotides: TGTGCCAGTTCCTGGGAGATCGACACAGATACGCAGTATTTT. Translating gives CASSWEIDTDTQYF.

V usage is TRBV5-4 and J usage is TRBJ2-3; 8 nucleotides agree with TRBD2. Trimming took 0 bases from V and 14 from J; bases not matched to a gene: 17. The germline CDR1 and CDR2 sequences are SGHNT and YYREEE (reference sequence). This CDR3 is built from 16 residues. This CDR3 reads CASSLVVSGGLDRRYF. For the CDR3, the DNA is TGTGCCAGCAGCTTGGTGGTTTCGGGAGGGTTAGATAGGCGGTATTTT.

As to this clonotype: Germline and junction disagree at one end, which may indicate a read error. The CDR3 sequence is CASSSGRGSQEAQYF. CDR3 DNA sequence: TGTGCCAGCAGCTCTGGCAGGGGGTCCCAAGAGGCCCAGTACTTC. J is TRBJ2-5 and V is TRBV11-3; 7 positions match TRBD1. Germline loops: CDR1 SGHNT, CDR2 YENEEA. This CDR3 is built from 15 residues.

In regard to this clonotype: This may be a read error, as it is one base from a much larger clone. The gene calls are TRBV20-1 and TRBJ2-2; tentative D call: TRBD1 (5 bases). The CDR3 covers 14 residues. Trimming left V 5 bases short and J 1 base short, with 11 bases between. Germline-derived CDR1 and CDR2 are DFQATT and SNEGSKA (reference sequence). CDR3 amino acids: CSAYRCGNTGELFF. The CDR3 DNA follows: TGCAGTGCTTACAGGTGTGGGAACACCGGGGAGCTGTTTTTT.

The chain has TRBV28 and TRBJ2-2; 10 positions agree with TRBD2. Germline V gene lookup returns CDR1 MDHEN and CDR2 SYDVKM. V lost 5 bases to trimming and J lost 0 bases; unmatched junction nucleotides: 6. The length of the CDR3 is 17 residues. The CDR3 DNA reads as TGTGCCAGCAGTCACCCGGGACTAGCGACGAACACCGGGGAGCTGTTTTTT. Translated, it gives CASSHPGLATNTGELFF.